This T cell receptor (beta chain) stems from a study of blood T cell repertoires in COVID-19. The wider study: From the United States, Italy and Spain came samples of acute and convalescent COVID-19. In each case, the material was cDNA or gDNA derived from T cells, B-cell-depleted T cells, or PBMCs.

CDR3 length equals 17 residues. The germline gives CDR1 SGHAT, CDR2 FQNNGV. Trimming removed 5 bases from V and 0 bases from J, with 17 bases in between. As originally analysed: Reference gene primer amplification yielded estimated nucleated cell counts. Profiling relied on immunoSEQ multiplex PCR, and the TCRdb table lists in-frame clones only, not all of them. That table is the source of V, J and clone size, and D and trimming were worked out from the DNA. This table has roughly 87,000 clones, around 84% appearing once. The TCR comes from a middle-aged man with acute or convalescent COVID-19. The chain carries TRBV11-2 and TRBJ1-3, with D perhaps matching TRBD1 (5 bases). Sequencing was performed on peripheral blood. The CDR3 reads CASSTRQGAHSGNTIYF. In nucleotides, the CDR3 is TGTGCCAGCAGCACCCGCCAAGGGGCCCACTCTGGAAACACCATATATTTT.